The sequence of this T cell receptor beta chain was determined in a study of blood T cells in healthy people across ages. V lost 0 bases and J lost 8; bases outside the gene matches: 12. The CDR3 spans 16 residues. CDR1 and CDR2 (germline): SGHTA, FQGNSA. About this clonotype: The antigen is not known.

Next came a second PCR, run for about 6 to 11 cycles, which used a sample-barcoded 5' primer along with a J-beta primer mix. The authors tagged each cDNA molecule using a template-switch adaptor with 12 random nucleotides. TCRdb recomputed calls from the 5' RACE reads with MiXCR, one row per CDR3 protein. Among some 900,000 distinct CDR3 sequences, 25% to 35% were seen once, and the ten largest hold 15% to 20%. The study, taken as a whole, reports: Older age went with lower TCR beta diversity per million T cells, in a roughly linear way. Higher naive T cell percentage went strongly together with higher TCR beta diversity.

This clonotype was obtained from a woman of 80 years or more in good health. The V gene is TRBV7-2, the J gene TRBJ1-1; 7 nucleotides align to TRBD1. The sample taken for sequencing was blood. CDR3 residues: CASSLAGRGRGPEAFF. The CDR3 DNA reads TGTGCCAGCAGCTTAGCGGGTAGGGGGCGCGGACCGGAAGCTTTCTTT.